These 18 T cell receptor beta chains originate from one sample sequenced in a study of cytomegalovirus exposure and HLA in healthy donors. The PCR had 60 Vbeta and 13 Jbeta primers. The method was immunoSEQ multiplex PCR; TCRdb's version includes in-frame clones alone and lacks a portion of them. The sample lists 200,000 to 250,000 clones; under 85% were seen once. The sequencing input was PBMCs. The receptors stem from a man between 45 and 60 years old in good health and CMV-seronegative.

The chain carries TRBV28 and TRBJ1-2; 7 positions agree with TRBD1. This CDR3 contains 13 residues. Germline V gene sequence: CDR1 MDHEN, CDR2 SYDVKM. V lost 4 bases, J lost 7 bases, and 6 bases stayed unmatched. The CDR3 DNA reads TGTGCCAGCAGTTGGCAGGGGGAGGCTGGCTACACCTTC. Translated: CASSWQGEAGYTF.

The chain couples TRBV11-2 to TRBJ2-3, with TRBD2 identical over 7 bases. This CDR3 contains 16 residues. V dropped 5 bases and J dropped 2; count of bases not matched to a gene: 10. The germline CDR1 and CDR2 sequences are SGHAT and FQNNGV. The CDR3 nucleotides are TGTGCCAGCAGCAAGGAGGGGAGGGGACCCACAGATACGCAGTATTTT. Translated: CASSKEGRGPTDTQYF.

The DNA for the CDR3 is TGTGCCAGCAGCCAAACCCGCAGGGGATTGTCGTATGGCTACACCTTC. Protein product: CASSQTRRGLSYGYTF. V and J are TRBV11-3 and TRBJ1-2, with a weak D call TRBD1 (6 bases). Germline-derived CDR1 and CDR2 are SGHNT and YENEEA. This CDR3 is 16 amino acids long. Trimming stripped 5 bases from V and 5 bases from J, with 21 bases between.

The V call is TRBV2, the J call TRBJ2-5; no definite D call. This CDR3 has 15 amino acids. Germline V gives CDR1 SNHLY, CDR2 FYNNEI. V was pared by 0 bases and J by 1 base, with 9 bases between. The CDR3 DNA follows: TGTGCCAGCAGTGAAGCAGGAGCTACCCAAGAGACCCAGTACTTC. It translates to CASSEAGATQETQYF.

The J gene is TRBJ1-3, the V gene TRBV30; D gene unclear. Germline CDR1 GTSNPN, CDR2 SVGIG (reference sequence). The CDR3 is 11 amino acids. V shed 4 bases and J shed 7 bases, with 8 bases lying between them. In DNA form, the CDR3 reads TGTGCCTGGAAGCTCACGAACACCATATATTTT. This translates into CAWKLTNTIYF.

The chain recombines TRBV30 with TRBJ1-3; tentatively, D is TRBD1 (6 bases). The CDR3 is 14 amino acids. The germline V and J ends were trimmed by 4 bases and 14 bases, with 24 bases remaining between them. Germline lookup yields CDR1 GTSNPN and CDR2 SVGIG (reference sequence). The CDR3 nucleotides read TGTGCCTGGAATACCGCGTTGCAGGGGACGGCCTTATATTTT. Translation: CAWNTALQGTALYF.

The V gene is TRBV28, the J gene TRBJ2-7, with 12 bases aligning to TRBD1. V was clipped by 5 bases and J by 0 bases; unmatched bases: 5. CDR3 length: 16 amino acids. Germline CDR1 reads MDHEN; CDR2 reads SYDVKM. CDR3 DNA sequence: TGTGCCAGCAGTCCCGGGACAGGGGGCTTCTCCTACGAGCAGTACTTC. Residues: CASSPGTGGFSYEQYF.

J is TRBJ2-3 and V is TRBV9; the match to TRBD2 covers 13 bases. J lost 4 bases, V lost 5 bases, and 10 bases had no gene match. The CDR3 is made up of 17 amino acids. CDR1 and CDR2 (germline): SGDLS, YYNGEE. CDR3 nucleotide sequence: TGTGCCAGCAGTATTGGAGGACTAGCGGGAGTCGCAGATACGCAGTATTTT. It is translated as CASSIGGLAGVADTQYF.

The V gene is TRBV4-2, the J gene TRBJ2-1; TRBD2 matches 12 bases. After removal of 2 bases from V and 4 bases from J, the junction contained 9 bases not matched to a gene. The CDR3 is 18 amino acids. Germline loops: CDR1 LGHNA, CDR2 YNFKEQ. This chain's CDR3 is CASSQSWTSGIKYNEQFF. Written as DNA, the CDR3 is TGTGCCAGCAGCCAATCCTGGACTAGCGGGATTAAATACAATGAGCAGTTCTTC.

This clone was counted between two and nine times. The chain uses TRBV6-5 and TRBJ1-1, with TRBD1 as a possible D gene (5 bases). There are 14 residues in the CDR3. Trimming pared 2 bases from V and 2 bases from J, leaving 9 bases between. Germline V gene lookup returns CDR1 MNHEY and CDR2 SVGAGI. CDR3: CASSYRQGNTEAFF. The CDR3 region has the DNA TGTGCCAGCAGTTACAGGCAGGGTAACACTGAAGCTTTCTTT.

This chain joins TRBV28 and TRBJ2-3; TRBD2 matches at 10 bases. Germline CDR1 MDHEN, CDR2 SYDVKM. This CDR3 comprises 17 residues. The junction had 15 bases not matched to a gene; V was cut back by 6 bases and J by 6 bases. CDR3 loop: CASSLKGLAGDMDTQYF. For the CDR3, the DNA is TGTGCCAGCAGCCTTAAAGGCCTAGCGGGAGATATGGATACGCAGTATTTT.

This sequence joins TRBV9 and TRBJ1-1, with a tentative D call TRBD1 (5 bases). V gave up 6 bases and J gave up 0 bases, with 12 bases separating them. Germline V gene data show CDR1 as SGDLS and CDR2 as YYNGEE. CDR3 size: 14 residues. The CDR3 DNA reads as TGTGCCAGCAACCAGGGCTCAATGAACACTGAAGCTTTCTTT. This sequence encodes CASNQGSMNTEAFF.

The rearrangement joins TRBV19 to TRBJ2-7, with TRBD2 identical over 7 bases. The V gene's germline CDR1 is LNHDA and CDR2 SQIVND (reference sequence). The CDR3 has 14 residues. The V and J ends lost 1 base and 4 bases, in that order; junction bases with no gene match: 4. The CDR3, as DNA: TGTGCCAGTAGTATAGGAGCGGGACCTTACGAGCAGTACTTC. Amino acid sequence: CASSIGAGPYEQYF.

The chain joins TRBV6-1 to TRBJ2-5, with D maybe TRBD1 (6 bases). Germline V gene lookup returns CDR1 MNHNS and CDR2 SASEGT. The CDR3 is made up of 13 amino acids. Trimming left V 10 bases short and J 2 bases short, with 14 bases between. In nucleotides, the CDR3 is TGTGCCATAAGAACAGGGTCACAAGAGACCCAGTACTTC. This gives the protein CAIRTGSQETQYF.

This chain uses TRBV28 with TRBJ2-1; tentative D call: TRBD1 (5 bases). CDR3 length: 12 amino acids. The germline V and J ends were trimmed by 4 bases and 8 bases, with 9 bases remaining between them. Germline CDR1 reads MDHEN; CDR2 reads SYDVKM. The CDR3 bases are TGTGCCAGCAGTTCGGCCAGGGATGAGCAGTTCTTC. It codes for CASSSARDEQFF.

This clone was seen only once. The V gene is TRBV30, the J gene TRBJ2-5; 13 nucleotides line up with TRBD2. The CDR3 has 14 amino acids. Germline V gene lookup returns CDR1 GTSNPN and CDR2 SVGIG (reference sequence). Losses at the gene ends were 7 bases for V and 5 bases for J; bases not matched to a gene: 7. For the CDR3, the DNA is TGTGCCTTTAGACTAGCGGGAGGATGGGAGACCCAGTACTTC. Translation gives CAFRLAGGWETQYF.

The chain is built from TRBV6-1 and TRBJ2-5; TRBD1 matches 8 bases. The germline V gene encodes CDR1 MNHNS and CDR2 SASEGT. V trimming: 7 bases; J trimming: 4 bases; junction bases outside the gene matches: 5. This CDR3 is 13 amino acids long. DNA of the CDR3: TGTGCCAGCAAGTCAACAGGGGGAGAGACCCAGTACTTC. Residues: CASKSTGGETQYF.

The J gene is TRBJ2-1, the V gene TRBV5-6; TRBD1 is a possible D gene (6 bases). V was shortened by 3 bases and J by 8 bases, with 15 bases between the two germline ends. This CDR3 region has 14 residues. From germline, CDR1 is SGHDT and CDR2 YYEEEE. CDR3 bases: TGTGCCAGCAGCTGGACAGAACAACCGTATGAGCAGTTCTTC. Its translation is CASSWTEQPYEQFF.